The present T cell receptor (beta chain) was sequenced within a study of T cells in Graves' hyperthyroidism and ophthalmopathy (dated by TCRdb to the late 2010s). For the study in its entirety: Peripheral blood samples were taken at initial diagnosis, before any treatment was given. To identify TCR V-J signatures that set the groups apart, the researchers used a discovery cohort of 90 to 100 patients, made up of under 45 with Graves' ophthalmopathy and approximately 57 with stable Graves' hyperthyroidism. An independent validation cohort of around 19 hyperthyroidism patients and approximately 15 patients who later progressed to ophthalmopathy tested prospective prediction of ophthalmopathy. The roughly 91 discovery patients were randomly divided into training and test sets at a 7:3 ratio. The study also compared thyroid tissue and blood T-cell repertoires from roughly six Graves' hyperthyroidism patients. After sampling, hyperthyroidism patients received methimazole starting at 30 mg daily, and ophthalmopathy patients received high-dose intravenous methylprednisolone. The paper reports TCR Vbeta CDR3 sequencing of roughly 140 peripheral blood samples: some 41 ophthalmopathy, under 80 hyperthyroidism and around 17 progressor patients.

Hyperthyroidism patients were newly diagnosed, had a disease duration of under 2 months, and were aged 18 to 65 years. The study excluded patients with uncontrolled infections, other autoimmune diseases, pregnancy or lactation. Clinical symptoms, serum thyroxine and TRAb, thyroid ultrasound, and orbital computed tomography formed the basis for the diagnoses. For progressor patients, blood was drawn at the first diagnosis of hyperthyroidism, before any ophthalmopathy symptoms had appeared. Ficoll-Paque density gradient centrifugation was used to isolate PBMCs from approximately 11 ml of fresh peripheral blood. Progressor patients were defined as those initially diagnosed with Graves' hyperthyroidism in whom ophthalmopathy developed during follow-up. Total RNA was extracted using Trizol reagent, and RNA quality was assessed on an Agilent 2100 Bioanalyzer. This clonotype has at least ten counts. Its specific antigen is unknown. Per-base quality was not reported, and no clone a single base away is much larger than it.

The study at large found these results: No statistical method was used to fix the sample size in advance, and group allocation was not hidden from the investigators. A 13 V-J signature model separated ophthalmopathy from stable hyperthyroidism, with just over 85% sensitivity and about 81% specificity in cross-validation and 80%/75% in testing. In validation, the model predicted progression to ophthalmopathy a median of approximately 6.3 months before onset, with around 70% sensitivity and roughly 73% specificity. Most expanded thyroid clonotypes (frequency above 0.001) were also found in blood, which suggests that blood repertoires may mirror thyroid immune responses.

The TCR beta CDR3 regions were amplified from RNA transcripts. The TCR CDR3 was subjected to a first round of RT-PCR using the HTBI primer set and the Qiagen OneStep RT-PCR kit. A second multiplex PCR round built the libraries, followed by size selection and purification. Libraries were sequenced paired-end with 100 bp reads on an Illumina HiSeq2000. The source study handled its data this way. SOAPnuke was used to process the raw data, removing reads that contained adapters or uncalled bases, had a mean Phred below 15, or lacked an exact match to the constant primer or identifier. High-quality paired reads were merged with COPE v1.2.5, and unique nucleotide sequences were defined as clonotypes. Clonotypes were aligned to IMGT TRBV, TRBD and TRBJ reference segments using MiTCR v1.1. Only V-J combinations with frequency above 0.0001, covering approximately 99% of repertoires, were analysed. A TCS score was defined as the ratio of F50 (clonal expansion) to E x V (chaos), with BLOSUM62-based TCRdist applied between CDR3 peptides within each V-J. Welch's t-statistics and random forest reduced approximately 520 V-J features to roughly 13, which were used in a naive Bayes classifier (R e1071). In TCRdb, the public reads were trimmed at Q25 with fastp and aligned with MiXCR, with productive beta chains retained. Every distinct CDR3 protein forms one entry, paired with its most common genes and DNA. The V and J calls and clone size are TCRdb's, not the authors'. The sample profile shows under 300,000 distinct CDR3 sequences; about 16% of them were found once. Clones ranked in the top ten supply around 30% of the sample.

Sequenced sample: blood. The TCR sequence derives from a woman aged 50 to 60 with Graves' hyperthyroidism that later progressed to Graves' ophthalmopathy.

For the CDR3, the sequence is CATSDGPGELFF. The nucleotide sequence is given as TGTGCCACCAGTGATGGTCCCGGGGAGCTGTTTTTT. Recombination connected TRBV24-1 to TRBJ2-2, with the identity of the D gene unclear. The germline V gene supplies CDR1 KGHDR and CDR2 SFDVKD. Reading from cysteine to phenylalanine, the CDR3 counts 12 amino acids. Only the CDR3 DNA is retained, 36 bases long and in frame from the first base. V was cut back by 3 bases and J by 6 bases, leaving a gap of 4 bases between them.